A single sample gave rise to the 9 T cell receptor beta chains below, sequenced in a study of blood T cell repertoires in COVID-19. Generated by immunoSEQ multiplex PCR, the TCRdb table keeps only in-frame clones and is missing some. The data hold about 160,000 clones, with 82% observed a single time. Specimen: peripheral blood. These receptors all stem from a woman older than 75 with active or convalescent COVID-19.

V and J are TRBV9 and TRBJ1-6; D unresolved. In germline, CDR1 is SGDLS, CDR2 YYNGEE. V lost 3 bases and J 6 bases, leaving 13 bases between the germline ends. There are 15 residues in the CDR3. The CDR3 DNA is TGTGCCAGCAGCGCTGAGGGCAGTTCTAATTCACCCCTCCACTTT. Translation gives CASSAEGSSNSPLHF.

This clone was picked up one time. This CDR3 is CASLRTGGYQPQHF. The DNA of the CDR3 is TGTGCCAGTCTTAGGACAGGGGGCTATCAGCCCCAGCATTTT. This sequence joins TRBV19 and TRBJ1-5, with TRBD1 matching over 11 bases. V lost 8 bases and J lost 5; bases outside the gene matches: 5. This CDR3 is 14 amino acids long. Germline CDR1 LNHDA, CDR2 SQIVND (reference sequence).

This chain joins TRBV9 and TRBJ2-1; 9 bases match TRBD2. The CDR3 has 16 residues. From germline, CDR1 is SGDLS and CDR2 YYNGEE. Germline trimming cut 3 bases from V and 4 bases from J; bases unmatched to any gene: 8. The CDR3 DNA is TGTGCCAGCAGCGCTTATAGCGGGGGCGGGTACAATGAGCAGTTCTTC. Amino acid sequence: CASSAYSGGGYNEQFF.

The chain combines TRBV5-1 with TRBJ2-7; 7 bases are a match to TRBD2. Germline V lookup: CDR1 SGHRS, CDR2 YFSETQ. The CDR3 totals 15 residues. The V segment lost 0 bases and the J segment 4 bases; nucleotides outside the gene matches: 7. The CDR3, as DNA: TGCGCCAGCAGCTTGGCGGGCGGGAGCATATACGAGCAGTACTTC. Its translation is CASSLAGGSIYEQYF.

The chain has TRBV4-1 and TRBJ2-5, with 10 nucleotides matching TRBD1. The germline gives CDR1 MGHRA, CDR2 YSYEKL. The CDR3 has 17 amino acids. V was clipped by 1 base and J by 3 bases; unmatched bases: 8. The CDR3 is CASSQVWTGTGEETQYF. The CDR3 DNA reads TGCGCCAGCAGCCAAGTATGGACCGGGACAGGGGAAGAGACCCAGTACTTC.

As DNA, the CDR3 is TGTGCCAGCTCATTGGGACTAGCGGCGTACAATGAGCAGTTCTTC. This encodes CASSLGLAAYNEQFF. The rearrangement links TRBV2 to TRBJ2-1; 11 bases agree with TRBD2. The germline CDR1 and CDR2 sequences are SNHLY and FYNNEI. V was clipped by 8 bases and J by 4 bases; unmatched bases: 7. CDR3 length: 15 amino acids.

This clone was counted between two and nine times. This rearrangement joins TRBV19 to TRBJ1-5, with D unclear. The CDR3 is 13 residues long. Germline lookup yields CDR1 LNHDA and CDR2 SQIVND (reference sequence). Between the trimmed V and J ends, which lost 3 bases and 2 bases, there was a span of 5 bases. This chain's CDR3 is CASSISGNQPQHF. The CDR3 coding sequence is TGTGCCAGTAGTATTTCAGGCAATCAGCCCCAGCATTTT.

The chain is built from TRBV25-1 and TRBJ2-1; TRBD2 matches 10 bases. J lost 2 bases, V lost 5 bases, and 3 bases had no gene match. In germline, CDR1 is MGHDK, CDR2 SYGVNS. The CDR3 covers 15 residues. The CDR3 loop is CASSIAGGPYNEQFF. DNA of the CDR3: TGTGCCAGCAGTATAGCGGGAGGCCCCTACAATGAGCAGTTCTTC.

The CDR3 is CATSQPGTANEKLFF. Written as DNA, the CDR3 is TGTGCCACCTCACAACCCGGGACAGCTAATGAAAAACTGTTTTTT. The chain is built from TRBV28 and TRBJ1-4; 7 bases map to TRBD1. V shed 10 bases, J shed 3 bases, and the junction held 11 bases outside the gene matches. CDR1 and CDR2 (germline): MDHEN, SYDVKM. This CDR3 is built from 15 residues.